Sequencing of this T cell receptor (beta chain) was carried out in a study of blood T cell repertoires in COVID-19. Background on the study: PBMCs, B-cell-depleted T cells, or T cells provided the cDNA or gDNA that made up the material.

One Seattle source followed patients from active infection through their disease course. The germline V gene has CDR1 MGHDK and CDR2 SYGVNS. Trimming pared 1 base from V and 4 bases from J, leaving 5 bases between. The CDR3 is 13 residues long. As handled by the study authors: Estimated nucleated cell counts came from reference gene primer amplification. The data were produced by immunoSEQ multiplex PCR, yet TCRdb's version contains in-frame clones alone and is incomplete. The D gene and trimming were derived from the DNA, and the V and J assignments and clone size from that table. The sample has 150,000 to 200,000 clones; more than 75% are singletons.

This TCR was recovered from a man aged 18 to 29 with COVID-19, enrolled during active disease. Sequencing was carried out using peripheral blood. The chain links TRBV25-1 to TRBJ2-1, with D unclear. The CDR3: CASSESTYNEQFF. CDR3 nucleotide sequence: TGTGCCAGCAGTGAATCGACATACAATGAGCAGTTCTTC.